This T cell receptor (beta chain) was identified during a study of CD8+ T cells in alopecia areata. Treatment indicated: oral pan-JAK inhibitor, 5-10 mg twice daily. CDR1 SGHRS and CDR2 YFSETQ come from the germline V gene. The CDR3 runs 15 residues. Unmatched junction bases numbered 8, after V lost 4 bases and J lost 2 bases. Following extraction, RNA underwent reverse transcription to cDNA, which served as the sequencing template. Clones were sequenced by immunoSEQ multiplex PCR, and TCRdb holds only the in-frame ones, with some missing. The sample lists roughly 200,000 clones, 35% to 40% occurring once.

The receptor was derived from a human donor with alopecia areata. The sequencing used CD4+ T cells sorted from blood, collected at approximately week 31, from a patient treated with tofacitinib. This chain joins TRBV5-1 and TRBJ2-7; TRBD1 matches at 8 bases. The CDR3 DNA sequence: TGCGCCAGCAGCCTAGGGACAGGAGAGACCTACGAGCAGTACTTC. Translating it yields CASSLGTGETYEQYF.